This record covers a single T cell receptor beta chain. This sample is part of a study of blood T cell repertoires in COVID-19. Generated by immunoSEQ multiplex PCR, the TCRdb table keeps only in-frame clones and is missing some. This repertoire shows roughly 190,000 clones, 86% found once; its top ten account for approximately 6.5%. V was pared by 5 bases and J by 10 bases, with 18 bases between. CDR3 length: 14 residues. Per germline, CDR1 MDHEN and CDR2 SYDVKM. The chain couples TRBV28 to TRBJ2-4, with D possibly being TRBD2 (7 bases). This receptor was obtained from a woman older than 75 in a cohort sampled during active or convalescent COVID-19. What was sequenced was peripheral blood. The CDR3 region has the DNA TGTGCCAGCAGTACCCTGGCGGGGGCGATTATTCAGTACTTC. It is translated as CASSTLAGAIIQYF.